This T cell receptor (beta chain) comes out of a study of blood T cell repertoires in COVID-19. The overall study: Researchers got acute and convalescent COVID-19 samples from the United States, Italy and Spain. Nucleic acid was either cDNA or gDNA, and it came from T cells, B-cell-depleted T cells, or PBMCs.

Between the trimmed V and J ends, which lost 4 bases and 4 bases, there was a span of 11 bases. Germline CDR1 and CDR2: LNHDA and SQIVND (reference sequence). This CDR3 region has 14 residues. Under the authors' procedure: Reference gene primer amplification yielded estimated nucleated cell counts. The data were produced by immunoSEQ multiplex PCR, yet TCRdb's version contains in-frame clones alone and is incomplete. The V and J calls and clone size are taken from that table; D and trimming were inferred from the DNA. The sample comprises about 20,000 clones, around 89% of which are singletons, and 7% to 8% rests with the top ten.

Material: peripheral blood. This TCR came from a woman in her sixties with active COVID-19. The chain is built from TRBV19 and TRBJ2-1; a weak D match, TRBD1 (5 bases). As DNA, the CDR3 is TGTGCCAGTAGTAGACAGCCCTTATACAATGAGCAGTTCTTC. Protein: CASSRQPLYNEQFF.